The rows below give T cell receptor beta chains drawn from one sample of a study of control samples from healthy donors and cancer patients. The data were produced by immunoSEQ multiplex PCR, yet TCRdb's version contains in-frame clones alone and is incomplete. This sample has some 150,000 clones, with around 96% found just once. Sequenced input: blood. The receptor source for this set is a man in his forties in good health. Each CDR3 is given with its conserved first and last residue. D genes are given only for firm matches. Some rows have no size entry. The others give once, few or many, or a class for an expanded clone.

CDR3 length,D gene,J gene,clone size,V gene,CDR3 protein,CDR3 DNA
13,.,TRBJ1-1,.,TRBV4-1,CASRAGVGTEAFF,TGCGCCAGCAGAGCAGGGGTAGGCACTGAAGCTTTCTTT
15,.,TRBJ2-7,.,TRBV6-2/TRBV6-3,CASSADETASYEQYF,TGTGCCAGCAGTGCCGACGAGACCGCCTCCTACGAGCAGTACTTC
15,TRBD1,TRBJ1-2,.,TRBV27,CASSTPGQGPGGYTF,TGTGCCAGCAGTACTCCGGGACAGGGGCCAGGTGGCTACACCTTC
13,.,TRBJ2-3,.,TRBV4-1,CASSQGATDTQYF,TGCGCCAGCAGCCAAGGAGCCACAGATACGCAGTATTTT
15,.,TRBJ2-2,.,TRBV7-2,CASSLRSEPTGELFF,TGTGCCAGCAGCTTAAGGTCAGAACCCACCGGGGAGCTGTTTTTT
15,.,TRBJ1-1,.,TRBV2,CASSFNRGVNTEAFF,TGTGCCAGCAGTTTTAACAGAGGAGTGAACACTGAAGCTTTCTTT
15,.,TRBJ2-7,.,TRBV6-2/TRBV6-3,CASSYRSGLGDEQYF,TGTGCCAGCAGTTACCGGTCGGGGCTTGGCGACGAGCAGTACTTC
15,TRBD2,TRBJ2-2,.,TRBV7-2,CASSSGGAFTGELFF,TGTGCCAGCAGTAGCGGGGGGGCGTTCACCGGGGAGCTGTTTTTT
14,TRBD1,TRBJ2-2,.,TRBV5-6,CASSGQGGTGELFF,TGTGCCAGCAGTGGACAGGGGGGGACCGGGGAGCTGTTTTTT
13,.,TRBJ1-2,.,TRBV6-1,CASSESDSNGYTF,TGTGCCAGCAGTGAATCGGACAGTAATGGCTACACCTTC
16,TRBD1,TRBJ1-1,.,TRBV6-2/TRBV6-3,CASSYSGTGRSTEAFF,TGTGCCAGCAGTTACTCGGGGACAGGGAGAAGTACTGAAGCTTTCTTT
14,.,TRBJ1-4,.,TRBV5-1,CASHSTGRSEKLFF,TGCGCCAGCCATAGTACGGGACGGAGTGAAAAACTGTTTTTT
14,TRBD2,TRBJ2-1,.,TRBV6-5,CASTLAGGQNEQFF,TGTGCCAGCACACTAGCGGGGGGGCAGAATGAGCAGTTCTTC
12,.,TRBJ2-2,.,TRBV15,CATSGTTGELFF,TGTGCCACCAGCGGGACCACCGGGGAGCTGTTTTTT
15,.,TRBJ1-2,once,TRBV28,CASSPLDSSNYGYTF,TGTGCCAGCAGTCCTTTGGACAGTTCTAACTATGGCTACACCTTC
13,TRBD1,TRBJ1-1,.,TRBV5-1,CASTTGGGTEAFF,TGCGCCAGCACTACAGGGGGCGGCACTGAAGCTTTCTTT
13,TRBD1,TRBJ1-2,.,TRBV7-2,CASSRTGGWGYTF,TGTGCCAGCAGCCGGACAGGGGGCTGGGGCTACACCTTC
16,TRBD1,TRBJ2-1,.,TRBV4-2,CASSQDVRGRFNEQFF,TGTGCCAGCAGCCAAGACGTCAGGGGGCGGTTCAATGAGCAGTTCTTC
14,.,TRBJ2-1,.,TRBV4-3,CASSQDPFDNEQFF,TGCGCCAGCAGCCAAGACCCCTTTGACAATGAGCAGTTCTTC
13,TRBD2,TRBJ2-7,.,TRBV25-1,CASSGAGGREQYF,TGTGCCAGCAGTGGAGCGGGGGGGCGTGAGCAGTACTTC
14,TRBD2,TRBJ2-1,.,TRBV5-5,CASSIGLAGGEQFF,TGTGCCAGCAGCATCGGACTAGCGGGGGGCGAGCAGTTCTTC
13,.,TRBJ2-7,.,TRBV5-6,CASSPGSRYEQYF,TGTGCCAGCAGCCCGGGATCCCGCTACGAGCAGTACTTC
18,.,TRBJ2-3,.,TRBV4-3,CASSQRRGAGTSTDTQYF,TGCGCCAGCAGCCAAAGGAGGGGAGCGGGCACTAGCACAGATACGCAGTATTTT
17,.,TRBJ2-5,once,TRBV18,CASSPQGMGQGQETQYF,TGTGCCAGCTCACCACAAGGGATGGGGCAGGGACAAGAGACCCAGTACTTC
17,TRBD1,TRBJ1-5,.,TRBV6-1,CASSEARTGDPNQPQHF,TGTGCCAGCAGTGAAGCGCGAACAGGGGATCCCAATCAGCCCCAGCATTTT
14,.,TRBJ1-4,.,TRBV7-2,CASSSTGANEKLFF,TGTGCCAGCAGCTCCACTGGGGCTAATGAAAAACTGTTTTTT
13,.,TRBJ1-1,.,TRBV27,CASSLGLNTEAFF,TGTGCCAGCAGTTTAGGACTGAACACTGAAGCTTTCTTT
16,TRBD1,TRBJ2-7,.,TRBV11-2,CASSLRGTGLGYEQYF,TGTGCCAGCAGCTTGAGAGGGACAGGGTTAGGCTACGAGCAGTACTTC
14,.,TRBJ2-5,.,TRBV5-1,CASSHPHEQETQYF,TGCGCCAGCAGCCACCCACACGAACAAGAGACCCAGTACTTC
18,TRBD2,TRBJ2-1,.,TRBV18,CASSPTASGPLSYNEQFF,TGTGCCAGCTCACCAACGGCTAGCGGGCCCCTCTCCTACAATGAGCAGTTCTTC
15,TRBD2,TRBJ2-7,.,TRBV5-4,CASSLEASGHYEQYF,TGTGCCAGCAGCTTGGAGGCTAGCGGACACTACGAGCAGTACTTC
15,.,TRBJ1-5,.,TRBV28,CASSLRGASNQPQHF,TGTGCCAGCAGTTTACGGGGGGCGAGCAATCAGCCCCAGCATTTT
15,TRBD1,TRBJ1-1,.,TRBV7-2,CASSLGVHGQAKAFF,TGTGCCAGCAGTTTAGGGGTCCACGGACAGGCCAAAGCTTTCTTT
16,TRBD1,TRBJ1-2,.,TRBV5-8,CASSSGTENTLYGHTF,TGTGCCAGCAGCTCCGGGACAGAAAACACCCTATATGGCCACACCTTC
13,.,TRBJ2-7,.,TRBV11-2,CASSVASSYEQYF,TGTGCCAGCAGCGTGGCCTCCAGCTACGAGCAGTACTTC
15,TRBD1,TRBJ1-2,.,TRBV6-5,CASSYRRQGRYGYTF,TGTGCCAGCAGTTACCGGCGACAGGGACGTTATGGCTACACCTTC
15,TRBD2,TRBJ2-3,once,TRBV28,CASSFLGGGGDTQYF,TGTGCCAGCAGTTTCCTAGGTGGCGGGGGGGATACGCAGTATTTT
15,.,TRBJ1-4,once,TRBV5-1,CASSQYGVTNEKLFF,TGCGCCAGCAGCCAGTACGGGGTCACTAATGAAAAACTGTTTTTT
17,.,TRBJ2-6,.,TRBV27,CASSIDGHSSGANVLTF,TGTGCCAGCAGTATCGACGGTCATAGCTCTGGGGCCAACGTCCTGACTTTC
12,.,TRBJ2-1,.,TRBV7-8,CASSPHGGFQFF,TGTGCCAGCAGCCCTCATGGGGGGTTTCAGTTCTTC
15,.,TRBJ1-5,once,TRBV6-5,CASTPGWGGNQPQHF,TGTGCCAGCACCCCGGGCTGGGGGGGGAATCAGCCCCAGCATTTT
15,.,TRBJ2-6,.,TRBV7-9,CASSRGRPGANVLTF,TGTGCCAGCAGCCGTGGGAGACCTGGGGCCAACGTCCTGACTTTC
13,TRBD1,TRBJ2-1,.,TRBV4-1,CATARGQGLEQFF,TGCGCCACCGCAAGGGGACAGGGCCTTGAGCAGTTCTTC
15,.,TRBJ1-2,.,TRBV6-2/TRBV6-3,CASSYSAASGYGYTF,TGTGCCAGCAGTTACTCAGCAGCCTCGGGCTATGGCTACACCTTC
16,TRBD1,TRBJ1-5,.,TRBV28,CASRPRGGPRSQPQHF,TGTGCCAGCAGGCCCAGGGGGGGCCCCCGAAGTCAGCCCCAGCATTTT
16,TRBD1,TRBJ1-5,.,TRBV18,CASSRDRDLPNQPQHF,TGTGCCAGCTCGCGGGACAGGGACCTTCCCAATCAGCCCCAGCATTTT
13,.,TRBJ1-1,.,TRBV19,CASTRRTSTEAFF,TGTGCCAGTACCCGGAGGACTTCAACTGAAGCTTTCTTT
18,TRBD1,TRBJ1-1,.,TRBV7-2,CASSLAISDPPWGQGEFF,TGTGCCAGCAGCTTAGCGATATCCGACCCGCCGTGGGGACAGGGGGAATTCTTT
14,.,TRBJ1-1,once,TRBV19,CASSAMSIGTEAFF,TGTGCCAGTAGTGCCATGTCCATAGGCACTGAAGCTTTCTTT
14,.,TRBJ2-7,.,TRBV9,CASSATTAFAEQYF,TGTGCCAGCAGCGCCACGACAGCTTTCGCCGAGCAGTACTTC
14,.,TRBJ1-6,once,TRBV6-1,CASSDRTDNSPLHF,TGTGCCAGCAGTGACAGGACAGATAATTCACCCCTCCACTTT